Shown below are 9 T cell receptor beta chains from a single sample sequenced in a study of neurological immune-mediated disorders. Time point specified: longitudinal time-point 2. Using its own MiXCR run on the 5' RACE reads, TCRdb lists one record per CDR3 protein. The sample lists roughly 80,000 distinct CDR3 sequences, 5% to 6.5% occurring once. The material sequenced was PBMCs. These receptor sequences come from a woman aged 60 to 75 with multiple sclerosis.

This clonotype was recorded at least ten times. The V call is TRBV5-6, the J call TRBJ2-1; D remains unclear. Germline CDR1 reads SGHDT; CDR2 reads YYEEEE. The CDR3 is 15 residues long. V lost 3 bases, J lost 8 bases, and 18 bases lay in between. DNA for the CDR3: TGTGCCAGCAGCTCGAAAGACCTTAGGGCCCATGAGCAGTTCTTC. This encodes CASSSKDLRAHEQFF.

This clonotype was detected only a few times. The rearrangement joins TRBV2 to TRBJ2-1; D not resolved. Germline assignment: CDR1 SNHLY and CDR2 FYNNEI. V was cut by 6 bases and J by 7 bases, with 7 bases left in between. This CDR3 comprises 11 residues. CDR3 loop: CASREINEQFF. The CDR3, as DNA: TGTGCCAGCAGGGAGATAAATGAGCAGTTCTTC.

Many counts were recorded for this clonotype. V is TRBV5-1 and J is TRBJ1-1, with 7 bases matching TRBD1. Per germline, CDR1 SGHRS and CDR2 YFSETQ. The CDR3 is 15 amino acids. The junction had 2 bases not matched to a gene; V was cut back by 0 bases and J by 0 bases. The CDR3 nucleotides read TGCGCCAGCAGCTTGGCGGGACAGTTGAACACTGAAGCTTTCTTT. This sequence encodes CASSLAGQLNTEAFF. The complete variable domain, with remaining parts taken from reference TRBV5-1 and TRBJ1-1, reads KAGVTQTPRYLIKTRGQQVTLSCSPISGHRSVSWYQQTPGQGLQFLFEYFSETQRNKGNFPGRFSGRQFSNSRSEMNVSTLELGDSALYLCASSLAGQLNTEAFFGQGTRLTVV.

This clonotype showed up many times. This sequence joins TRBV7-2 and TRBJ2-2; D call uncertain. Germline CDR1 SGHTA, CDR2 FQGNSA. Trimming left V 1 base short and J 2 bases short, with 5 bases between. This CDR3 spans 14 amino acids. The CDR3 coding sequence is TGTGCCAGCAGCTTAGTTATAAACACCGGGGAGCTGTTTTTT. This gives the protein CASSLVINTGELFF.

The chain joins TRBV18 to TRBJ1-4; 8 positions agree with TRBD1. The V and J ends lost 3 bases and 5 bases, in that order; junction bases with no gene match: 5. The CDR3 covers 15 residues. Germline assignment: CDR1 KGHSH and CDR2 LQKENI. The CDR3 sequence: CASSPTGALNEKLFF. CDR3 nucleotides: TGTGCCAGCTCACCGACAGGGGCCTTGAATGAAAAACTGTTTTTT.

This clonotype showed up just a few times. The genes are TRBV10-1 and TRBJ1-1, with D unclear. Trimming removed 8 bases at V and 5 bases at J, with 6 bases between. CDR3 length: 10 amino acids. Germline V gene data show CDR1 as WNHNN and CDR2 as SYGVQD (reference sequence). This CDR3 reads CASAPTEAFF. The CDR3 DNA sequence: TGCGCCAGCGCTCCTACTGAAGCTTTCTTT.

This clonotype has at least ten counts. CDR3 region: CASSLDGTPGQETQYF. CDR3 coding DNA: TGTGCCAGCAGCTTAGACGGGACACCAGGTCAAGAGACCCAGTACTTC. The V gene is TRBV7-8, the J gene TRBJ2-5, with D possibly being TRBD1 (6 bases). CDR1 SGHVS and CDR2 FQNEAQ come from the germline V gene. The V end was cut by 1 base, the J end by 2 bases, with 14 bases between. CDR3 length: 16 amino acids.

This clonotype has at least ten counts. The chain joins TRBV29-1 to TRBJ2-7; D is undetermined. The germline V gene has CDR1 SQVTM and CDR2 ANQGSEA. The CDR3 has 8 amino acids. CDR3 loop: CILDLRYF. The CDR3 DNA follows: TGCATACTCGATCTGCGGTACTTC.

This clonotype was counted ten times or more. The gene calls are TRBV7-2 and TRBJ2-1; possible D gene TRBD2, 7 bases. The germline gives CDR1 SGHTA, CDR2 FQGNSA. There are 10 residues in the CDR3. The ends were cut back, 6 bases at V and 15 bases at J, with 12 bases in the middle. In DNA, the CDR3 is TGTGCCAGCAGATCGGGGGGCTTGTTCTTC. Translating it yields CASRSGGLFF.